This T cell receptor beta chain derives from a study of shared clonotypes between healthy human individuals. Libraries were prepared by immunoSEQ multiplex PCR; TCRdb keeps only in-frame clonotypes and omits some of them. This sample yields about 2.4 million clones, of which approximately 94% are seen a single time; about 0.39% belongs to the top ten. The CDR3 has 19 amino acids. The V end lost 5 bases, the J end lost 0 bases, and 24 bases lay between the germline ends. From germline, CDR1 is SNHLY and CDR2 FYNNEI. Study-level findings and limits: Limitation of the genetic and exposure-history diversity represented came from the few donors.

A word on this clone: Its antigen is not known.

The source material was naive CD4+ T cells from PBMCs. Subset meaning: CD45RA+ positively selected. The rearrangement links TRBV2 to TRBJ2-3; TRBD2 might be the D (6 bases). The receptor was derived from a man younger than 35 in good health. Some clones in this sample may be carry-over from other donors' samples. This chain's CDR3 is CASSKYWTGTDKSTDTQYF. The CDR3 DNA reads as TGTGCCAGCAGTAAATACTGGACCGGGACTGACAAAAGCACAGATACGCAGTATTTT.